This TCR beta chain was captured by sequencing in a study of patients and donors after allogeneic stem cell transplantation (dated by TCRdb to 2020 to 2021). Receptor amplification or capture employed RT-PCR. The data were produced on a NextSeq 550. TCRdb trimmed public reads at Q25 via fastp, called clones via MiXCR and kept in-frame beta chains. Each entry merges the rows of one CDR3 protein and shows their most common DNA and genes. The sample table contains about 34,000 distinct CDR3 sequences; only one count was recorded for 30% to 40% of them. The ten largest clonotypes hold 76% of the sample. The germline ends are 6 bases apart after V is trimmed by 0 bases and J by 1 base. From the germline V gene, CDR1 is KGHSH and CDR2 is LQKENI. The CDR3 holds 14 amino acids from the cysteine to the phenylalanine. Of all the DNA, just the CDR3 is kept, 42 bases in frame from base 1. As for this clonotype: No cognate antigen has been identified for it. Per-base qualities were not stored, and no clone one base away is much larger.

The V and J segments used are TRBV18 and TRBJ2-5, with the D gene call left open. The sequenced sample consisted of blood, either unsorted or a sorted T cell fraction (not recorded which). The sequence derives from a human donor who was either an allogeneic HSCT recipient or a stem cell or donor lymphocyte infusion donor (not recorded which). It is not recorded whose cells these are; they may come from a transplant donor. The DNA sequence reads TGTGCCAGCTCACCACCGAACGGCCAAGAGACCCAGTACTTC. It specifies CASSPPNGQETQYF.